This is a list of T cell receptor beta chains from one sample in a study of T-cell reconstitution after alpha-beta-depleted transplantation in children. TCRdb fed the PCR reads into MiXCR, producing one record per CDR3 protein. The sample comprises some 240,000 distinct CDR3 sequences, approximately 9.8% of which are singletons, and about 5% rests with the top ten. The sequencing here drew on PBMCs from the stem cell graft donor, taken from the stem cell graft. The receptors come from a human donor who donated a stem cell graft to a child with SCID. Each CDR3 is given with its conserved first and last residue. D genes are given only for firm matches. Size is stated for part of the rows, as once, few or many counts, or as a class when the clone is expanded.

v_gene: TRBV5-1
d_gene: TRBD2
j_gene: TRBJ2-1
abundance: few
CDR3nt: TGCGCCAGCAGCTTGGGGACTAGCGGGGTAGTCAATGAGCAGTTCTTC
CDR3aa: CASSLGTSGVVNEQFF

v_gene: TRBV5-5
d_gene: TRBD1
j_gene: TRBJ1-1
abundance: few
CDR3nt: TGTGCCAGCAGCTTGGGGCCAGGGGACAGGGTTCTGGCTTTCTTT
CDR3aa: CASSLGPGDRVLAFF

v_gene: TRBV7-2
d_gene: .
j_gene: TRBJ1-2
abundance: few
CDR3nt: TGTGCCAGCAGCTACAGGGTTGAAGACAAGGGCTACACCTTC
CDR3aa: CASSYRVEDKGYTF

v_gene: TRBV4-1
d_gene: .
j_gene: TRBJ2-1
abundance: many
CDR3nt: TGCGCCAGCAGCCAAGTCTCGTCCAATGAGCAGTTCTTC
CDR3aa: CASSQVSSNEQFF

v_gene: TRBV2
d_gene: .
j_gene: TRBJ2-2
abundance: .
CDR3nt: TGTGCCAGCAGTAGTGGACAGCACACCGGGGAGCTGTTTTTT
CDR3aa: CASSSGQHTGELFF

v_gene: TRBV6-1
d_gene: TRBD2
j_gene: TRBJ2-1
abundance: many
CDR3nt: TGTGCCAGCAGGGGACTAGCGGGGGGTCCTAGTGAGCAGTTCTTC
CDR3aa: CASRGLAGGPSEQFF

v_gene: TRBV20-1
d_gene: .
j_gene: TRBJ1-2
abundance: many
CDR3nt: TGCAGTGCTAGTAGAAGTAGCCCGACCTATGGCTACACCTTC
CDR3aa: CSASRSSPTYGYTF

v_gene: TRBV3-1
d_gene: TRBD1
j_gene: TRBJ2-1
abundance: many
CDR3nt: TGTGCCAGCAGCCACCTGGACAGGGTCAATGAGCAGTTCTTC
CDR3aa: CASSHLDRVNEQFF

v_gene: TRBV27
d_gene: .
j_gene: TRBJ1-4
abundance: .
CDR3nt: TGTGCCAGCAGCCGGAAGCGGGGGACTGGGGAAAAACTGTTTTTT
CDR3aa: CASSRKRGTGEKLFF

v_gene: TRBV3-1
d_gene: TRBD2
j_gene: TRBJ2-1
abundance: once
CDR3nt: TGTGCCTGCTGCCAAGGGCTAGCGGGGGGCACCTCCTACAATGAGCAGTTCTTC
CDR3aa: CACCQGLAGGTSYNEQFF

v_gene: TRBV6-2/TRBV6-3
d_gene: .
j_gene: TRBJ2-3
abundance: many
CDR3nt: TGTGCCAGTCGGGACGGAAGGACAGATACGCAGTATTTT
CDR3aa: CASRDGRTDTQYF

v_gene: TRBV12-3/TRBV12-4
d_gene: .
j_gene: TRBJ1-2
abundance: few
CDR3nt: TGTGCCAGCCGGGAGGGTAATATTGGCTACACCTTC
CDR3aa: CASREGNIGYTF

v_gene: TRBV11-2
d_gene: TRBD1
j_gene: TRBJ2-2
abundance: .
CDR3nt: TGTGCCACCGCGACAGGGGCCCTCCTAGGGGAGCTGTTTTTT
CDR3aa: CATATGALLGELFF

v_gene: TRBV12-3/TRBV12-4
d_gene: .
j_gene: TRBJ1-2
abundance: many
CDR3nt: TGTGCCAGCAGACGGGGACCGGGCTATGGCTACACCTTC
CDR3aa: CASRRGPGYGYTF

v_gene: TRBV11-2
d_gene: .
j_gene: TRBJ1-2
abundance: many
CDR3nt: TGTGCCAGCAGCGCGATTCATTGGGGCCGAGTCCCATACTATGGCTACACCTTC
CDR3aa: CASSAIHWGRVPYYGYTF

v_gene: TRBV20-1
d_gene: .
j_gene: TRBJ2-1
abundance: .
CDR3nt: TGCGGTGCTAGTGGAGGTAATCACAATGGGCAGTTCTTC
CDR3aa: CGASGGNHNGQFF

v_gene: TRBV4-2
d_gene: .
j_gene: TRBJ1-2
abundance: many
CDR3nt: TGTGCCAGCTTCTGGGTGACCCGACTCTCTCGGTTTCTATATGGCTACACCTTC
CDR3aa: CASFWVTRLSRFLYGYTF

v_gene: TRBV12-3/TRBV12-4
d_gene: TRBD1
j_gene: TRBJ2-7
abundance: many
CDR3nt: TGTGCCAGCAGTTGGAGAGGGGGCCTGTTACGGACCTACGAGCAGTACTTC
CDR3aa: CASSWRGGLLRTYEQYF

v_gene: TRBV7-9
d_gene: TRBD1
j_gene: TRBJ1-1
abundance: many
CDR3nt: TGTGCCAGCAGCTTGGACCGGACAGGGGAAGCTTTCTTT
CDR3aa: CASSLDRTGEAFF

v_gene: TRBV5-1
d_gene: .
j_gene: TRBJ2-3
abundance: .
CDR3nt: TGCGCCAGCAGCTTGGCCTTCTTGGGCGGGGGCACGAATACGCAGTATTTT
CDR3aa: CASSLAFLGGGTNTQYF

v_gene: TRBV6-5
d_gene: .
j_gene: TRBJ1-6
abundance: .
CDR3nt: TGTGCCAGCAGTTACGGGCAGCTAAATTCACCCCTCCACTTT
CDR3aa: CASSYGQLNSPLHF

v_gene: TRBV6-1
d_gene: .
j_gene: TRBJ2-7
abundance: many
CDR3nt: TGTGCCAGCAGTGAAAGAGGGCCGTTAGTAGACTACGAGCAGTACTTC
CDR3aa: CASSERGPLVDYEQYF

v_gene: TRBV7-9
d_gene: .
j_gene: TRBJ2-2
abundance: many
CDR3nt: TGTGCCAGCAGCTTTTCAGGGAACACCGGGGAGCTGTTTTTT
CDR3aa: CASSFSGNTGELFF

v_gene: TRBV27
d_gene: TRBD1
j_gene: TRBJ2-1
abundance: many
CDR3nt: TGTGCCAGCAGTCGTGGGACAGGGAGGTTTAATGAGCAGTTCTTC
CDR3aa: CASSRGTGRFNEQFF

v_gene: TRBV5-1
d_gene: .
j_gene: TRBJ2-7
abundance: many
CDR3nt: TGCGCCAGCAGCGCGACAGAGGGGACGTCACCGTACTTC
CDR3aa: CASSATEGTSPYF